This entry describes one T cell receptor (beta chain). This specimen belongs to a study of T cells in Graves' hyperthyroidism and ophthalmopathy. Amplified regions were TCR beta CDR3 sequences from RNA transcripts. The study used the HTBI primer set for a first-round RT-PCR of the TCR CDR3. Each CDR3 protein gets one entry after TCRdb re-called the multiplex PCR reads with MiXCR. This repertoire shows about 640,000 distinct CDR3 sequences, 20% to 25% found once; its top ten account for over 30%. With V trimmed by 2 bases and J by 6 bases, 12 bases remained unmatched. In germline, CDR1 is SGHNT, CDR2 YENEEA. This CDR3 contains 17 residues.

What was sequenced was blood. This TCR was sampled from a man aged 30-40 years with Graves' ophthalmopathy. The chain links TRBV11-3 to TRBJ2-3; TRBD2 aligns across 9 bases. CDR3 coding DNA: TGTGCCAGCAGCTTATATATCTCGCGGGAGGGCTTTGATACGCAGTATTTT. Protein product: CASSLYISREGFDTQYF.